This T cell receptor (beta chain) was captured in a study of blood T cells in healthy people across ages. Study-wide results and caveats: Getting older went along with TCR beta diversity per million T cells dropping roughly linearly. Donors of long life had a larger count of naive CD4+ cells and greater diversity than aged donors. The study found TCR beta diversity correlated strongly with naive T cell percentage.

Then a second PCR, running about 6 to 12 cycles, was carried out with a sample-barcoded 5' primer and a J-beta primer mix. CDR3-containing paired-end reads numbered at least 2.5 million in each sample. TCRdb re-analysed the 5' RACE reads in MiXCR, keeping a single row per CDR3 protein. The data contain some 700,000 distinct CDR3 sequences, over 20% of them singletons. Comment on this clonotype: The antigen is not known.

CDR1 SQVTM and CDR2 ANQGSEA come from the germline V gene. V lost 0 bases, J lost 1 base, and 0 bases stayed unmatched. There are 14 residues in the CDR3. The sequence was collected from a man in his 70s in good health. Sequenced: blood. V gene TRBV29-1 combines with J gene TRBJ2-3, with TRBD2 identical over 8 bases. DNA for the CDR3: TGCAGCGTTGAAGAGCGGGGGGGCACAGATACGCAGTATTTT. Translated: CSVEERGGTDTQYF.